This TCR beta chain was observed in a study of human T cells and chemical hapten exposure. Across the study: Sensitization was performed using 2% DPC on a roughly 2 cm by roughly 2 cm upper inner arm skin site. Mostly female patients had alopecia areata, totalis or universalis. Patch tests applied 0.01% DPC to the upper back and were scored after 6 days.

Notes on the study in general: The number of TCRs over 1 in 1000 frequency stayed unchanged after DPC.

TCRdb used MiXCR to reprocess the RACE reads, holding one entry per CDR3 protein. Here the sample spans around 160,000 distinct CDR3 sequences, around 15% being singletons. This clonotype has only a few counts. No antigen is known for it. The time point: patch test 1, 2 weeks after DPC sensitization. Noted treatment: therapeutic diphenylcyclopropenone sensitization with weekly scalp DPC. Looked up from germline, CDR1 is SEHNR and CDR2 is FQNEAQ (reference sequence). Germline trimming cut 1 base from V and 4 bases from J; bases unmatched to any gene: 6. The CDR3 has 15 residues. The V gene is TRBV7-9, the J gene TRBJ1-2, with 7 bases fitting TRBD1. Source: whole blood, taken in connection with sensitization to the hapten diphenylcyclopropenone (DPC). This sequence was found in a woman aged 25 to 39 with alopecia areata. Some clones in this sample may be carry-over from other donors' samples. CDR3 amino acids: CASSLGDRVVYGYTF. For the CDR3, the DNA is TGTGCCAGCAGCTTAGGAGACAGGGTGGTCTATGGCTACACCTTC. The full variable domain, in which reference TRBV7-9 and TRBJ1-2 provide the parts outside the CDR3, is DTGVSQNPRHKITKRGQNVTFRCDPISEHNRLYWYRQTLGQGPEFLTYFQNEAQLEKSRLLSDRFSAERPKGSFSTLEIQRTEQGDSAMYLCASSLGDRVVYGYTFGSGTRLTVV.